The rows below give T cell receptor beta chains drawn from one sample of a study of blood T cell repertoires in COVID-19. Repertoires were generated with immunoSEQ multiplex PCR, while TCRdb's copy carries only in-frame clones and drops some. This table has roughly 260,000 clones, 80% to 90% appearing once. Sample: PBMCs or T cells enriched from blood (not recorded which). These receptors all come from a woman younger than 45 with acute COVID-19. The CDR3 runs from the conserved cysteine through the conserved F or W. A D gene is named only where the DNA matches it firmly. Clone size appears in some rows only: once, few, many, or a class for an expanded clone.

J gene | clone size | D gene | V gene | CDR3 DNA | CDR3 protein
TRBJ1-2 | NA | TRBD1 | TRBV11-2 | TGTGCCAGCAGCTTAACTGGGACAGCGTCCGATGGCTACACCTTC | CASSLTGTASDGYTF
TRBJ2-1 | NA | TRBD2 | TRBV3-1/TRBV3-2 | TGTGCCAGCAGCCAAGGGTGGCGGGGGGTTTACAATGAGCAGTTCTTC | CASSQGWRGVYNEQFF
TRBJ2-5 | NA | TRBD1 | TRBV10-2 | TGCGCCAGCAGCGAGGGGTTGCGACAGGGACCTCAAGAGACCCAGTACTTC | CASSEGLRQGPQETQYF
TRBJ1-3 | NA | NA | TRBV10-3 | TGTGCCATCAGTGTCACAGGAGATGCTGGAAACACCATATATTTT | CAISVTGDAGNTIYF
TRBJ2-7 | NA | NA | TRBV10-1 | TGCGCCAGCAGTGATAACCTTCGGGACGAGCAGTACTTC | CASSDNLRDEQYF
TRBJ1-1 | once | NA | TRBV6-5 | TGTGCCAGCAGTTTATTAACCTCAGGGCTTACTGAAGCTTTCTTT | CASSLLTSGLTEAFF
TRBJ1-5 | NA | NA | TRBV6-6 | TGTGCCAGCAGTTACCTCGGGGGGGACAATCAGCCCCAGCATTTT | CASSYLGGDNQPQHF
TRBJ2-2 | NA | TRBD1 | TRBV7-2 | TGTGCCAGCAGCTTTGGGGGGCAGGGGGCAACCGGGGAGCTGTTTTTT | CASSFGGQGATGELFF
TRBJ1-5 | NA | TRBD1 | TRBV5-1 | TGCGCCAGCAGCTCGGGACAGGGGAATCAGCCCCAGCATTTT | CASSSGQGNQPQHF
TRBJ1-2 | NA | NA | TRBV2 | TGTGCCAGCATCCGGACAGAGATTAACTATGGCTACACCTTC | CASIRTEINYGYTF
TRBJ1-1 | NA | NA | TRBV27 | TGTGCCAGCAGTTCGCCCATCAGGGGGAACACTGAAGCTTTCTTT | CASSSPIRGNTEAFF
TRBJ1-5 | NA | NA | TRBV15 | TGTGCCACCAGCAGAGAAAGGGACTTTCGGCCCCAGCATTTT | CATSRERDFRPQHF
TRBJ2-7 | NA | TRBD1 | TRBV5-6 | TGTGCCAGCAGCTCGACTGGACAGGGCGACTACGAGCAGTACTTC | CASSSTGQGDYEQYF
TRBJ2-5 | many | TRBD2 | TRBV6-2/TRBV6-3 | TGTGCCAGCAGTTCCCTGCGGGGGGCACAAGAGACCCAGTACTTC | CASSSLRGAQETQYF
TRBJ1-5 | NA | TRBD1 | TRBV27 | TGTGCCAGCAGTCCCCGGACAGGTTTGACATATCAGCCCCAGCATTTT | CASSPRTGLTYQPQHF
TRBJ2-6 | NA | TRBD1 | TRBV18 | TGTGCCAGCTCACCGGGACAGGGTCGCTCTGGGGCCAACGTCCTGACTTTC | CASSPGQGRSGANVLTF
TRBJ2-5 | NA | TRBD2 | TRBV7-2 | TGTGCCAGCAGCTTAGATAGCGGGGGGGTTAAGACCCAGTACTTC | CASSLDSGGVKTQYF
TRBJ1-1 | few | NA | TRBV20-1 | TGCAGTGCTCTGTATAACACTGAAGCTTTCTTT | CSALYNTEAFF
TRBJ2-2 | NA | NA | TRBV9 | TGTGCCAGCAGCGTGGGGGCCACCGGGGAGCTGTTTTTT | CASSVGATGELFF
TRBJ2-5 | NA | TRBD1 | TRBV19 | TGTGCCAGTAGTGAACAGGGGGGTTTTCCACAAGAGACCCAGTACTTC | CASSEQGGFPQETQYF
TRBJ1-2 | NA | TRBD1 | TRBV7-9 | TGTGCCAGCAGCCTCCGGGACAGGTTTATCGATGGCTACACCTTC | CASSLRDRFIDGYTF
TRBJ1-3 | NA | NA | TRBV10-3 | TGTGCCATCAGTGAGTGGACAGAGCTCTCTGGAAACACCATATATTTT | CAISEWTELSGNTIYF
TRBJ1-3 | NA | TRBD1 | TRBV19 | TGTGCCAGTTCCGGGACAGGGGGATCTGGAAACACCATATATTTT | CASSGTGGSGNTIYF
TRBJ1-2 | NA | NA | TRBV6-5 | TGTGCCAGCAGTCTCGGTAGGGGCGCAGGCTACACCTTC | CASSLGRGAGYTF
TRBJ1-6 | many | TRBD1 | TRBV5-6 | TGTGCCAGCAGCCCTGGACAGGCAGGCGGGTACTCACCCCTCCACTTT | CASSPGQAGGYSPLHF
TRBJ1-2 | NA | NA | TRBV5-4 | TGTGCCAGCAGTGGGGGGTTCGATTATGGCTACACCTTC | CASSGGFDYGYTF
TRBJ2-3 | NA | TRBD1 | TRBV27 | TGTGCCAGCAGCCGGACAGGCCCCACAGATACGCAGTATTTT | CASSRTGPTDTQYF
TRBJ1-2 | NA | TRBD1 | TRBV19 | TGTGCCAGTAGTATACCTACGGCGACAGGGAGCTATGGCTACACCTTC | CASSIPTATGSYGYTF
TRBJ2-1 | few | TRBD2 | TRBV10-1 | TGCGCCAGCAGTGAGGGGATTAGCGGGGGAGAGCAGTTCTTC | CASSEGISGGEQFF
TRBJ2-3 | once | TRBD1 | TRBV6-5 | TGTGCCAGCGCCGGGACAGGGGGGGATACGCAGTATTTT | CASAGTGGDTQYF
TRBJ1-1 | NA | NA | TRBV11-2 | TGTGCCAGCAGCTTGGGGCCCCCTAGGGCCGGCTACGGCACTGAAGCTTTCTTT | CASSLGPPRAGYGTEAFF
TRBJ1-3 | NA | NA | TRBV12-3/TRBV12-4 | TGTGCCAGCAGTTTAGGGACAGCCAACACCATATATTTT | CASSLGTANTIYF
TRBJ2-5 | NA | NA | TRBV7-6 | TGTGCCAGCAGCTTAAGGGCGGGGGCTTCAGAAGAGACCCAGTACTTC | CASSLRAGASEETQYF
TRBJ2-5 | NA | TRBD1 | TRBV19 | TGTGCCAGTAGTGGGGACAGGGGGGAGACCCAGTACTTC | CASSGDRGETQYF
TRBJ2-5 | NA | TRBD1 | TRBV9 | TGTGCCAGCAGCGTAGCTGGACAGGGGTCGGAGACCCAGTACTTC | CASSVAGQGSETQYF
TRBJ2-7 | NA | TRBD1 | TRBV12-5 | TGTGCTAGTGGTTTGCTTCTCCGTGACAGGGTGCACGAGCAGTACTTC | CASGLLLRDRVHEQYF
TRBJ1-1 | NA | TRBD1 | TRBV4-1 | TGCGCCAGCAGCCAGACGCAATTACAGGGGGCGAACACTGAAGCTTTCTTT | CASSQTQLQGANTEAFF